The 14 T cell receptor beta chains in this list originate from one sample, sequenced in a study of shared clonotypes between healthy human individuals. The method was immunoSEQ multiplex PCR; TCRdb's version includes in-frame clones alone and lacks a portion of them. There are about 680,000 clones in the sample; roughly 70% occur only once, and over 1.5% lies in the top ten. The sequenced sample was memory CD4+ T cells sorted from blood. Subset indicated: CD45RA-negative fraction. These receptors came from a woman aged 30 to 39 in good health.

This sequence joins TRBV28 and TRBJ2-2, with D perhaps matching TRBD1 (5 bases). This CDR3 is built from 18 residues. Per the germline V gene, CDR1 is MDHEN and CDR2 is SYDVKM. The V end was cut by 3 bases, the J end by 2 bases, with 19 bases between. CDR3 amino acids: CASSLPVAGAQNTGELFF. Here the CDR3 DNA reads TGTGCCAGCAGTTTGCCCGTTGCTGGGGCACAAAACACCGGGGAGCTGTTTTTT.

The chain is built from TRBV6-5 and TRBJ1-1; D unclear. The CDR3 is made up of 13 amino acids. The ends were cut back, 5 bases at V and 5 bases at J, with 12 bases in the middle. Looked up from germline, CDR1 is MNHEY and CDR2 is SVGAGI. The CDR3 sequence: CASSRQERTEAFF. The DNA for the CDR3 is TGTGCCAGCAGTCGCCAGGAGCGAACTGAAGCTTTCTTT.

The rearrangement uses TRBV29-1 and TRBJ2-7; 8 bases line up with TRBD1. The CDR3 runs 12 residues. Trimming took 3 bases from V and 5 from J; bases not matched to a gene: 3. CDR1 SQVTM and CDR2 ANQGSEA come from the germline V gene. CDR3 nucleotide sequence: TGCAGCGTTGAGGACAGGGCCCACGAGCAGTACTTC. It yields the protein CSVEDRAHEQYF.

A note on this clone: This specimen includes other DNA sequences encoding the same CDR3. This chain connects TRBV28 to TRBJ2-7; D is unclear. From germline, CDR1 is MDHEN and CDR2 SYDVKM. The CDR3 contains 13 residues. V shed 6 bases and J shed 3 bases, with 12 bases lying between them. The DNA of the CDR3 is TGTGCCAGCAGATCTAGTACGGACTACGAGCAGTACTTC. Protein sequence: CASRSSTDYEQYF.

The chain joins TRBV5-1 to TRBJ2-3; D is perhaps TRBD1 or TRBD2 (6 bases each). In germline, CDR1 is SGHRS, CDR2 YFSETQ. The CDR3 is 13 residues long. Trimming removed 4 bases at V and 3 bases at J, with 9 bases between. CDR3 region: CASSRGPTDTQYF. DNA of the CDR3: TGCGCCAGCAGCCGGGGGCCAACAGATACGCAGTATTTT.

This clone was recorded a few times. This sequence joins TRBV2 and TRBJ2-4; tentatively, D is TRBD1 (5 bases). The CDR3 is 11 residues long. V was clipped by 9 bases and J by 6 bases, with 9 bases between them. Germline lookup yields CDR1 SNHLY and CDR2 FYNNEI. For the CDR3, the DNA is TGTGCCAGGACAGTTGGAAACATTCAGTACTTC. Protein: CARTVGNIQYF.

The CDR3 loop is CASSHPRGQGLQTQYF. CDR3 in DNA: TGTGCCAGCAGCCACCCGCGAGGACAGGGGCTACAGACCCAGTACTTC. This chain connects TRBV28 to TRBJ2-5, with TRBD1 matching 9 bases. With 6 bases clipped from V and 6 bases from J, the junction kept 14 bases outside the gene matches. The CDR3 consists of 16 residues. CDR1 is MDHEN and CDR2 is SYDVKM in the germline V gene.

V is TRBV7-9 and J is TRBJ2-2; 7 nucleotides match TRBD2. V gave up 1 base and J gave up 4 bases; unmatched junction bases: 6. CDR1 and CDR2 from the germline V gene are SEHNR and FQNEAQ (reference sequence). The CDR3 extends over 16 amino acids. The CDR3 protein is CASSLGLALRTGELFF. The CDR3 coding sequence is TGTGCCAGCAGCTTAGGACTAGCTCTACGCACCGGGGAGCTGTTTTTT.

The chain couples TRBV27 to TRBJ2-3; TRBD2 agrees at 11 bases. The CDR3 consists of 16 residues. With V trimmed by 2 bases and J by 0 bases, 1 base remained unmatched. Germline CDR1 reads MNHEY; CDR2 reads SMNVEV (reference sequence). The CDR3, as DNA: TGTGCCAGCAGTTTAGGACTAGCGGGTAGCACAGATACGCAGTATTTT. Its protein is CASSLGLAGSTDTQYF.

J is TRBJ2-7 and V is TRBV27; 9 bases align to TRBD2. The CDR3 is 15 amino acids. J lost 3 bases, V lost 2 bases, and 5 bases had no gene match. Germline V CDR1 and CDR2: MNHEY, SMNVEV (reference sequence). The CDR3 region is CASSLGAGGFYEQYF. In nucleotides, the CDR3 is TGTGCCAGCAGTTTAGGAGCGGGAGGATTCTACGAGCAGTACTTC.

There are a few counts of this clone. CDR3 in DNA: TGTGCCAGCAGCGACAACGACAGGGGCAACAATCAGCCCCAGCATTTT. Its translation is CASSDNDRGNNQPQHF. The chain joins TRBV28 to TRBJ1-5; TRBD1 agrees at 8 bases. The CDR3 is 16 residues long. The germline CDR1 and CDR2 sequences are MDHEN and SYDVKM. V lost 6 bases, J lost 3 bases, and 10 bases stayed unmatched.

A single count supports this clone. The V gene is TRBV6-1, the J gene TRBJ1-2; tentatively, D is TRBD1 (5 bases). V was trimmed by 3 bases and J by 4 bases, leaving 15 bases between them. CDR1 and CDR2 (germline): MNHNS, SASEGT. The CDR3 is made up of 15 amino acids. CDR3 sequence: CASSDSWAGPYGYTF. DNA of the CDR3: TGTGCCAGCAGTGACTCCTGGGCAGGGCCCTATGGCTACACCTTC.

The V call is TRBV7-2, the J call TRBJ2-3, with TRBD1 matching over 7 bases. After removal of 5 bases from V and 7 bases from J, the junction contained 9 bases not matched to a gene. CDR3 length equals 14 residues. The V gene's germline CDR1 is SGHTA and CDR2 FQGNSA. This CDR3 is CASSRDRVVNTQYF. CDR3 coding DNA: TGTGCCAGCAGCCGCGACAGGGTCGTAAATACGCAGTATTTT.

This clone is a singleton in its sample. The rearrangement uses TRBV5-1 and TRBJ1-1; TRBD1 might be the D (6 bases). V was cut by 4 bases and J by 0 bases, with 16 bases left in between. Per the germline V gene, CDR1 is SGHRS and CDR2 is YFSETQ. This CDR3 region has 16 residues. The CDR3 nucleotides read TGCGCCAGCAGCCCAGGACAGATCCAGATGAACACTGAAGCTTTCTTT. It encodes CASSPGQIQMNTEAFF. The full variable domain, rest sourced from reference TRBV5-1 and TRBJ1-1, is KAGVTQTPRYLIKTRGQQVTLSCSPISGHRSVSWYQQTPGQGLQFLFEYFSETQRNKGNFPGRFSGRQFSNSRSEMNVSTLELGDSALYLCASSPGQIQMNTEAFFGQGTRLTVV.